The source of this T cell receptor beta chain is a study of cytomegalovirus exposure and HLA in healthy donors. Study outcomes and limitations: Investigators reported 150 to 200 TCR beta chains as tied to cytomegalovirus.

Of note for this clone: Its antigen is not known.

In the PCR, 60 Vbeta and 13 Jbeta primers were used. Measured with immunoSEQ multiplex PCR; TCRdb has only the in-frame clones, and not every one. Of 120,000 or so clones detected, 80% appear once; the ten largest clones hold 7% to 9.5%. Germline trimming cut 5 bases from V and 6 bases from J; bases unmatched to any gene: 4. The CDR3 covers 14 residues. Germline CDR1 reads LNHNV; CDR2 reads YYDKDF (reference sequence). The sequence was obtained from a man between 25 and 39 years old in good health and CMV-seropositive. The sample comprised PBMCs. V usage is TRBV15 and J usage is TRBJ2-2; 9 bases fit TRBD1. For the CDR3, the DNA is TGTGCCACCAGCCGGGACAGGGCGGCCGGGGAGCTGTTTTTT. This gives the protein CATSRDRAAGELFF.